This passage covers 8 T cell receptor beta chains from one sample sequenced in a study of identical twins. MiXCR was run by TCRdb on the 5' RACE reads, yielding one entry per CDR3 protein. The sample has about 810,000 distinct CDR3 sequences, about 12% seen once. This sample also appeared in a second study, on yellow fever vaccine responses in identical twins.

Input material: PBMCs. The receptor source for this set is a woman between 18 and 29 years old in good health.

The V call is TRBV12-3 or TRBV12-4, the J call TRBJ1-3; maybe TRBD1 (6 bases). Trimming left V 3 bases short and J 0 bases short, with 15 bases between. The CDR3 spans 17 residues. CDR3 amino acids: CASSFGGQIGSGNTIYF. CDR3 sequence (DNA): TGTGCCAGCAGTTTCGGTGGACAGATCGGCTCTGGAAACACCATATATTTT.

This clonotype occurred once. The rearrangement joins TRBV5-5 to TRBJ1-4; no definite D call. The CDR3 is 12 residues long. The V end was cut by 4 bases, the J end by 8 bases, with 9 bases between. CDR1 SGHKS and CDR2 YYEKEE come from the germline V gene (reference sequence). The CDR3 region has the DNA TGTGCCAGCAGCAGGTCGACCGAAAAACTGTTTTTT. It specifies CASSRSTEKLFF.

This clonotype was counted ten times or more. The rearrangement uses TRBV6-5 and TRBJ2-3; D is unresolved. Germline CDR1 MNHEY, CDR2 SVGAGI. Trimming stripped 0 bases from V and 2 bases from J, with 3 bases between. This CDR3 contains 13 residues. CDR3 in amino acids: CASSYSHTDTQYF. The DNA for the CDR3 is TGTGCCAGCAGTTACTCCCACACAGATACGCAGTATTTT.

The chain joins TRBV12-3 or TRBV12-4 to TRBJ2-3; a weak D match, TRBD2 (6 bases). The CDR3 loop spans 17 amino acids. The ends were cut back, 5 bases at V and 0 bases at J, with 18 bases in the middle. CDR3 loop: CASSTPWGVTSTDTQYF. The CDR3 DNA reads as TGTGCCAGCAGTACTCCGTGGGGGGTTACTAGCACAGATACGCAGTATTTT.

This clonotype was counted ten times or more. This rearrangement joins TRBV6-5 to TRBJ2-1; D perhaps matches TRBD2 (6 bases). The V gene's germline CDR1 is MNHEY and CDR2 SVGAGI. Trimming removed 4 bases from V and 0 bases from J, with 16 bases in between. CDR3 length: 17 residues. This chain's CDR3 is CASSSPPRGNSYNEQFF. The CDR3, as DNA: TGTGCCAGCAGTTCTCCCCCTCGGGGGAACTCCTACAATGAGCAGTTCTTC.

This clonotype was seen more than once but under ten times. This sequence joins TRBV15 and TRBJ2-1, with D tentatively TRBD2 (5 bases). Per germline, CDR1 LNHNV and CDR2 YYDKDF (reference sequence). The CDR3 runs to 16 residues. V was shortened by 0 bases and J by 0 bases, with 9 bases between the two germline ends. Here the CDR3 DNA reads TGTGCCACCAGCAGAGATGGACGGGGCTCCTACAATGAGCAGTTCTTC. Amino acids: CATSRDGRGSYNEQFF.

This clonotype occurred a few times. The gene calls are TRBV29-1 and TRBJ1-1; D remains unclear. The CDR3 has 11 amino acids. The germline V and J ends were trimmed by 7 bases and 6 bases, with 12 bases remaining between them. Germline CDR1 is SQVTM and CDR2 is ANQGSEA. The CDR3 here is CSAEDVPEAFF. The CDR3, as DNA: TGCAGCGCCGAGGACGTTCCTGAAGCTTTCTTT.

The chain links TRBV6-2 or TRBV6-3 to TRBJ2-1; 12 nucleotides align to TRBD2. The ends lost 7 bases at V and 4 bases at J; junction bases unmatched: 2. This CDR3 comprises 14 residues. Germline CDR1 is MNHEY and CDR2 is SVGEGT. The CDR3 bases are TGTGCCAGCACCACTAGCGGGGGGTACAATGAGCAGTTCTTC. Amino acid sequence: CASTTSGGYNEQFF.